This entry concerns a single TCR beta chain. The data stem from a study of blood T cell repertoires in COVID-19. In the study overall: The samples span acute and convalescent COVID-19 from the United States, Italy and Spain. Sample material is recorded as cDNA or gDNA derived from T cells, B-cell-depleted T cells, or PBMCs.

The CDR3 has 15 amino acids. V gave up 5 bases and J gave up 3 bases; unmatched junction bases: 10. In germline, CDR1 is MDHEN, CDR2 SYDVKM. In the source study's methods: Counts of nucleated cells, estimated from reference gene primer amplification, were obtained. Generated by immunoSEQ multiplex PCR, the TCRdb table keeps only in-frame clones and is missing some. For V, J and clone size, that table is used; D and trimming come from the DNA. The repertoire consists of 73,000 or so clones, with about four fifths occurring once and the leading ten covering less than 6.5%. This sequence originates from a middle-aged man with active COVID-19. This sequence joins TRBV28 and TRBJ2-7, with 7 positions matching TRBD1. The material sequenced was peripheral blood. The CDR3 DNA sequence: TGTGCCAGCAGTCTGGGGCAGGGGGTGGTCTACGAGCAGTACTTC. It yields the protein CASSLGQGVVYEQYF. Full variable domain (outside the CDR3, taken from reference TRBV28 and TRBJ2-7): DVKVTQSSRYLVKRTGEKVFLECVQDMDHENMFWYRQDPGLGLRLIYFSYDVKMKEKGDIPEGYSVSREKKERFSLILESASTNQTSMYLCASSLGQGVVYEQYFGPGTRLTVT.